The clone carrying this TCR beta chain was detected once. A junction end diverges from the germline sequence, so it may reflect a read error. The source of the sample is a study of blood T cell repertoires in COVID-19. The CDR3 sequence is 13 residues long. The germline V gene has CDR1 SGHRS and CDR2 YFSETQ. Generated by immunoSEQ multiplex PCR, the TCRdb table keeps only in-frame clones and is missing some. The sample includes 120,000 to 150,000 clones, 80% to 90% of them seen just once. The sample consisted of peripheral blood. The receptor's source is a woman aged 55-69 years with COVID-19, enrolled during active disease. The chain is built from TRBV5-1 and TRBJ1-1; D might be TRBD1 (5 bases). The CDR3 coding sequence is TGCGCCAGCAGGTTGGGGCAGAACACTGAAGCTTTCTTT. Amino acids: CASRLGQNTEAFF.